One and the same sample provided the 10 T cell receptor beta chains below, sequenced in a study of technical replicates of blood from several donors. Some clones are missing from TCRdb's copy, which holds only in-frame ones; the method was immunoSEQ multiplex PCR. The sample records around 93,000 clones, more than 85% being singletons. Sequenced input: T cells isolated from PBMCs. All receptors derive from a human donor in good health.

The genes are TRBV12-2 and TRBJ2-1; the table's D call, TRBD2, was not checked against the DNA. TRBV12-2 is flagged as a pseudogene. There are 18 residues in the CDR3. CDR3 sequence (DNA): TGTGCAAGTCGCTTCGCTGGGACTAGCGGGAGCTCCTACAATGAGCAGTTCTTC. It specifies CASRFAGTSGSSYNEQFF.

This clone has a single count. The chain has TRBV9 and TRBJ2-7; 9 nucleotides match TRBD1. Germline trimming cut 4 bases from V and 7 bases from J; bases unmatched to any gene: 9. Germline V gene sequence: CDR1 SGDLS, CDR2 YYNGEE. CDR3 length: 14 amino acids. The CDR3 nucleotides are TGTGCCAGCAGCCCCGGACAGGGGACTGAGGAGCAGTACTTC. Protein product: CASSPGQGTEEQYF.

This chain uses TRBV7-3 with TRBJ2-1; 9 nucleotides agree with TRBD2. The CDR3 covers 16 residues. The germline CDR1 and CDR2 sequences are SGHTA and FQGTGA. The ends lost 4 bases at V and 5 bases at J; junction bases unmatched: 9. The CDR3 spells CASSSVSSGIDNEQFF. The CDR3 bases are TGTGCCAGCAGCTCCGTATCTAGCGGGATAGACAATGAGCAGTTCTTC.

This clone came up once. The J gene is TRBJ1-4, the V gene TRBV11-2; 11 bases match TRBD1. Germline loops: CDR1 SGHAT, CDR2 FQNNGV. This CDR3 is 15 amino acids long. V was clipped by 6 bases and J by 5 bases; unmatched bases: 5. CDR3 residues: CASRPDRGRNEKLFF. The CDR3 bases are TGTGCCAGCAGACCGGACAGGGGGCGGAATGAAAAACTGTTTTTT.

This clone was counted between two and nine times. The rearrangement uses TRBV5-4 and TRBJ1-1; 9 bases fit TRBD1. With V trimmed by 4 bases and J by 1 base, 8 bases remained unmatched. The germline gives CDR1 SGHNT, CDR2 YYREEE (reference sequence). The CDR3 consists of 16 residues. The CDR3 nucleotides read TGTGCCAGCAGCCCCATCCGACAGGGGGGGAACACTGAAGCTTTCTTT. It yields the protein CASSPIRQGGNTEAFF.

V and J are TRBV9 and TRBJ2-7; tentative D call: TRBD2 (5 bases). The V gene lost 4 bases and the J gene lost 4 bases, with 15 bases spanning the gap. This CDR3 comprises 14 residues. Germline V gives CDR1 SGDLS, CDR2 YYNGEE. The CDR3 DNA sequence: TGTGCCAGCAGCTTCGGGGTGGCTCCTTACGAGCAGTACTTC. Translating it yields CASSFGVAPYEQYF.

The chain employs TRBV7-3 and TRBJ2-1; 13 bases agree with TRBD2. Trimming removed 5 bases from V and 2 bases from J; junction bases left unmatched: 6. CDR3 length equals 17 residues. Germline values: CDR1 SGHTA, CDR2 FQGTGA. The CDR3, as DNA: TGTGCCAGCAGCCCACAGGGACTAGCGGGGACCTACAATGAGCAGTTCTTC. It yields the protein CASSPQGLAGTYNEQFF.

The chain combines TRBV2 with TRBJ2-7, with 7 bases matching TRBD1. V lost 4 bases, J lost 4 bases, and 4 bases stayed unmatched. The germline V gene has CDR1 SNHLY and CDR2 FYNNEI. The CDR3 length is 13 residues. For the CDR3, the DNA is TGTGCCAGCAGTGTGATGACAGGGTACGAGCAGTACTTC. Its translation: CASSVMTGYEQYF.

The V gene is TRBV7-9, the J gene TRBJ2-7, with TRBD1 matching over 8 bases. This CDR3 is built from 15 residues. Trimming took 5 bases from V and 2 from J; bases not matched to a gene: 8. Germline V gives CDR1 SEHNR, CDR2 FQNEAQ (reference sequence). For the CDR3, the DNA is TGTGCCAGCAGCCAAGGACAGGGTAAGCCCTACGAGCAGTACTTC. It translates to CASSQGQGKPYEQYF.

The chain links TRBV2 to TRBJ1-4, with a possible D match to TRBD1 (5 bases). The germline V and J ends were trimmed by 2 bases and 2 bases, with 12 bases remaining between them. The CDR3 spans 16 residues. Germline loops: CDR1 SNHLY, CDR2 FYNNEI. This CDR3 is CASSEQGGFTNEKLFF. For the CDR3, the DNA is TGTGCCAGCAGTGAACAGGGAGGGTTCACTAATGAAAAACTGTTTTTT.